Reported below is one TCR beta chain. The data were obtained in a study of blood T cell repertoires in COVID-19. On the study more broadly: Donors in the United States, Italy and Spain gave samples during acute or convalescent COVID-19.

CDR1 is LNHNV, CDR2 YYDKDF, per germline (reference sequence). With 3 bases clipped from V and 3 bases from J, the junction kept 17 bases outside the gene matches. The CDR3 runs to 19 residues. Methods used by the authors: Estimated nucleated cell counts came from reference gene primer amplification. The table came from immunoSEQ multiplex PCR; TCRdb's copy has only in-frame clones and leaves some out. The V and J calls and the clone size are those of that table, but D and trimming were determined from the DNA. The sample contains some 140,000 clones, over 60% of which appear only once. The sample consisted of peripheral blood. This TCR came from a man aged 80 or over with acute or convalescent COVID-19. The chain carries TRBV15 and TRBJ2-3; 8 bases agree with TRBD1. The CDR3 DNA is TGTGCCACCAGCAGTACAGATGGACAGGGAAGGGGTGATACAGATACGCAGTATTTT. Encoded protein: CATSSTDGQGRGDTDTQYF.